One sample yielded the 3 T cell receptor beta chains listed below, sequenced in a study of blood T cell repertoires in COVID-19. Assay used: immunoSEQ multiplex PCR; TCRdb lists only in-frame clones, some missing. The sample contains approximately 88,000 clones, over 65% of which appear only once. Sequenced material: peripheral blood. These receptors all come from a human donor in a cohort sampled during active COVID-19.

V gene TRBV18 combines with J gene TRBJ1-1; the D is unclear. The CDR3 runs 13 residues. Per germline, CDR1 KGHSH and CDR2 LQKENI. V lost 2 bases and J 1 base, leaving 5 bases between the germline ends. The CDR3: CASSPAKNTEAFF. CDR3 nucleotides: TGTGCCAGCTCACCAGCGAAGAACACTGAAGCTTTCTTT.

The chain employs TRBV18 and TRBJ2-5; 7 nucleotides align to TRBD1. Germline trimming cut 0 bases from V and 4 bases from J; bases unmatched to any gene: 11. Germline assignment: CDR1 KGHSH and CDR2 LQKENI. This CDR3 has 17 amino acids. The CDR3 sequence is CASSPPERGQWRETQYF. The DNA of the CDR3 is TGTGCCAGCTCACCACCGGAAAGGGGGCAATGGAGAGAGACCCAGTACTTC.

This CDR3 reads CATSERVNSYEQYF. The CDR3, as DNA: TGTGCCACTAGCGAGCGGGTAAACTCCTACGAGCAGTACTTC. The chain joins TRBV19 to TRBJ2-7, with TRBD2 as a possible D gene (6 bases). The CDR3 contains 14 residues. The germline V and J ends were trimmed by 10 bases and 0 bases, with 16 bases remaining between them. The germline CDR1 and CDR2 sequences are LNHDA and SQIVND (reference sequence).